These T cell receptor beta chains were read from a single sample in a study of cytomegalovirus exposure and HLA in healthy donors. Using immunoSEQ multiplex PCR, the repertoire was profiled, and TCRdb retains in-frame clones only, with some absent. The data show 150,000 to 200,000 clones, with 78% seen just once and around 3.3% held by the top ten. Sequencing was performed on PBMCs. Receptor source: a middle-aged woman in good health and CMV-seronegative. Each CDR3 is given with its conserved first and last residue. D genes are given only for firm matches. Size is stated for part of the rows, as once, few or many counts, or as a class when the clone is expanded.

CDR3aa: CASSLWGQGKPFQPQHF
CDR3nt: TGTGCCAGCAGCTTATGGGGGCAGGGGAAGCCCTTTCAGCCCCAGCATTTT
j_gene: TRBJ1-5
d_gene: NA
len: 17
abundance: NA
v_gene: TRBV7-9

CDR3aa: CASSTHRENTEAFF
CDR3nt: TGTGCCAGTAGTACACACAGGGAGAACACTGAGGCTTTCTTT
j_gene: TRBJ1-1
d_gene: NA
len: 14
abundance: once
v_gene: TRBV19

CDR3aa: CASSQGRRREQYF
CDR3nt: TGTGCCAGCAGCCAGGGGCGGAGACGCGAGCAGTACTTC
j_gene: TRBJ2-7
d_gene: NA
len: 13
abundance: NA
v_gene: TRBV5-8

CDR3aa: CASSQVQGVETQYF
CDR3nt: TGCGCCAGCAGCCAAGTGCAGGGCGTAGAGACCCAGTACTTC
j_gene: TRBJ2-5
d_gene: NA
len: 14
abundance: NA
v_gene: TRBV4-1

CDR3aa: CASSFDRGYTGELFF
CDR3nt: TGTGCCAGCAGCTTTGACAGGGGCTACACCGGGGAGCTGTTTTTT
j_gene: TRBJ2-2
d_gene: TRBD1
len: 15
abundance: NA
v_gene: TRBV7-9

CDR3aa: CASSVGVASEQYF
CDR3nt: TGTGCCAGCAGCGTCGGGGTCGCGAGCGAGCAGTACTTC
j_gene: TRBJ2-7
d_gene: NA
len: 13
abundance: NA
v_gene: TRBV6-5

CDR3aa: CASRPLGQGLGTEAFF
CDR3nt: TGTGCCAGTAGACCCCTCGGACAGGGTTTGGGCACTGAAGCTTTCTTT
j_gene: TRBJ1-1
d_gene: TRBD1
len: 16
abundance: few
v_gene: TRBV19

CDR3aa: CASSFGGTGGKGGYTF
CDR3nt: TGTGCCAGCAGTTTTGGGGGTACAGGGGGGAAAGGGGGCTACACCTTC
j_gene: TRBJ1-2
d_gene: TRBD1
len: 16
abundance: NA
v_gene: TRBV28

CDR3aa: CASSVAGAGANVLTF
CDR3nt: TGTGCCAGCAGCGTCGCAGGGGCTGGGGCCAACGTCCTGACTTTC
j_gene: TRBJ2-6
d_gene: NA
len: 15
abundance: NA
v_gene: TRBV9

CDR3aa: CASSPKGGGQGGTGELFF
CDR3nt: TGTGCCAGCAGCCCGAAGGGAGGGGGACAGGGTGGTACCGGGGAGCTGTTTTTT
j_gene: TRBJ2-2
d_gene: TRBD1
len: 18
abundance: NA
v_gene: TRBV5-4

CDR3aa: CASTKTGSRGYTF
CDR3nt: TGTGCCAGTACCAAGACAGGCTCGCGTGGCTACACCTTC
j_gene: TRBJ1-2
d_gene: NA
len: 13
abundance: NA
v_gene: TRBV5-4

CDR3aa: CASSLSQGREQYF
CDR3nt: TGCGCCAGCAGCCTCTCACAGGGGCGCGAGCAGTACTTC
j_gene: TRBJ2-7
d_gene: TRBD1
len: 13
abundance: NA
v_gene: TRBV5-1

CDR3aa: CASGGTGAVDEQFF
CDR3nt: TGCGCCAGCGGGGGAACAGGGGCGGTGGATGAGCAGTTCTTC
j_gene: TRBJ2-1
d_gene: TRBD1
len: 14
abundance: NA
v_gene: TRBV5-1

CDR3aa: CASSYGTAAQYF
CDR3nt: TGTGCCAGCAGTTACGGAACCGCGGCCCAGTACTTC
j_gene: TRBJ2-5
d_gene: NA
len: 12
abundance: once
v_gene: TRBV28

CDR3aa: CASRQSGGDPKETQYF
CDR3nt: TGCGCCAGCAGACAAAGCGGGGGAGACCCTAAAGAGACCCAGTACTTC
j_gene: TRBJ2-5
d_gene: TRBD2
len: 16
abundance: NA
v_gene: TRBV5-1

CDR3aa: CASSPQRDRGTKNIQYF
CDR3nt: TGTGCCAGCTCACCACAGAGGGACAGGGGAACCAAAAACATTCAGTACTTC
j_gene: TRBJ2-4
d_gene: TRBD1
len: 17
abundance: NA
v_gene: TRBV18

CDR3aa: CASSFRGEHRVRGNYGYTF
CDR3nt: TGTGCCAGCAGTTTCCGCGGCGAGCACAGGGTTCGGGGCAACTATGGCTACACCTTC
j_gene: TRBJ1-2
d_gene: NA
len: 19
abundance: NA
v_gene: TRBV27

CDR3aa: CASSQALNTDTQYF
CDR3nt: TGTGCCAGCAGCCAAGCCTTAAACACAGATACGCAGTATTTT
j_gene: TRBJ2-3
d_gene: NA
len: 14
abundance: NA
v_gene: TRBV4-2

CDR3aa: CASSPHLAGGDNEQFF
CDR3nt: TGTGCCAGCAGCCCACATCTAGCGGGGGGCGACAATGAGCAGTTCTTC
j_gene: TRBJ2-1
d_gene: TRBD2
len: 16
abundance: NA
v_gene: TRBV5-4

CDR3aa: CASSVSGVLQETQYF
CDR3nt: TGTGCCAGCAGTGTAAGCGGGGTTCTCCAAGAGACCCAGTACTTC
j_gene: TRBJ2-5
d_gene: TRBD2
len: 15
abundance: few
v_gene: TRBV25-1

CDR3aa: CASSLWGDPQPQHF
CDR3nt: TGTGCCAGCAGCTTGTGGGGGGACCCTCAGCCCCAGCATTTT
j_gene: TRBJ1-5
d_gene: NA
len: 14
abundance: few
v_gene: TRBV5-8

CDR3aa: CASSLNSRLNTEAFF
CDR3nt: TGTGCCAGCAGTTTAAATTCCAGGCTGAACACTGAAGCTTTCTTT
j_gene: TRBJ1-1
d_gene: NA
len: 15
abundance: NA
v_gene: TRBV27

CDR3aa: CASSLTGENQPQHF
CDR3nt: TGTGCCAGCAGTTTAACCGGGGAAAATCAGCCCCAGCATTTT
j_gene: TRBJ1-5
d_gene: NA
len: 14
abundance: NA
v_gene: TRBV27

CDR3aa: CASSWPGQGVYEQFF
CDR3nt: TGTGCCAGCAGCTGGCCGGGACAGGGGGTTTATGAGCAGTTCTTC
j_gene: TRBJ2-1
d_gene: TRBD1
len: 15
abundance: NA
v_gene: TRBV7-9

CDR3aa: CASSQEPGLTYNEQFF
CDR3nt: TGCGCCAGCAGCCAGGAACCGGGACTTACCTACAATGAGCAGTTCTTC
j_gene: TRBJ2-1
d_gene: NA
len: 16
abundance: NA
v_gene: TRBV5-1

CDR3aa: CASSPQTGENYEQYF
CDR3nt: TGTGCCAGCAGCCCACAAACAGGGGAAAACTACGAGCAGTACTTC
j_gene: TRBJ2-7
d_gene: TRBD1
len: 15
abundance: NA
v_gene: TRBV7-9

CDR3aa: CASSQEELQGNPYEQYF
CDR3nt: TGCGCCAGCAGCCAAGAGGAGCTCCAGGGGAACCCCTACGAGCAGTACTTC
j_gene: TRBJ2-7
d_gene: NA
len: 17
abundance: NA
v_gene: TRBV4-1

CDR3aa: CASSHGWTSDGYTF
CDR3nt: TGCGCCAGCAGTCATGGGTGGACATCTGATGGCTACACCTTC
j_gene: TRBJ1-2
d_gene: NA
len: 14
abundance: NA
v_gene: TRBV23-1

CDR3aa: CASSLGGLVPEQYF
CDR3nt: TGTGCCAGCAGCTTGGGGGGACTAGTTCCCGAGCAGTACTTC
j_gene: TRBJ2-7
d_gene: TRBD2
len: 14
abundance: NA
v_gene: TRBV5-6

CDR3aa: CASSYSGGSYEQYF
CDR3nt: TGTGCCAGTAGTTATAGCGGGGGGTCCTACGAGCAGTACTTC
j_gene: TRBJ2-7
d_gene: TRBD2
len: 14
abundance: once
v_gene: TRBV19

CDR3aa: CASSQQDRRDTQYF
CDR3nt: TGTGCCAGCTCACAACAGGACAGGAGAGATACGCAGTATTTT
j_gene: TRBJ2-3
d_gene: TRBD1
len: 14
abundance: NA
v_gene: TRBV18

CDR3aa: CASSQATFPPGANVLTF
CDR3nt: TGCGCCAGCAGCCAAGCCACATTCCCCCCTGGGGCCAACGTCCTGACTTTC
j_gene: TRBJ2-6
d_gene: NA
len: 17
abundance: few
v_gene: TRBV4-1

CDR3aa: CASSNTGVYTEAFF
CDR3nt: TGTGCCAGCAGTAACACAGGGGTCTACACTGAAGCTTTCTTT
j_gene: TRBJ1-1
d_gene: TRBD1
len: 14
abundance: NA
v_gene: TRBV6-1

CDR3aa: CASSWPPGAGSDTGELFF
CDR3nt: TGCGCCAGCAGCTGGCCCCCGGGAGCAGGGAGCGACACCGGGGAGCTGTTTTTT
j_gene: TRBJ2-2
d_gene: NA
len: 18
abundance: NA
v_gene: TRBV5-1

CDR3aa: CASRTGGGGLKQPQHF
CDR3nt: TGTGCCAGCCGGACAGGGGGAGGGGGCTTGAAGCAGCCCCAGCATTTT
j_gene: TRBJ1-5
d_gene: TRBD1
len: 16
abundance: NA
v_gene: TRBV2

CDR3aa: CASSLISQGETQYF
CDR3nt: TGTGCCAGCAGCTTGATCTCACAGGGGGAGACCCAGTACTTC
j_gene: TRBJ2-5
d_gene: TRBD1
len: 14
abundance: NA
v_gene: TRBV5-4

CDR3aa: CAISALDTGTYEQYF
CDR3nt: TGTGCCATCAGTGCCCTTGATACAGGGACCTACGAGCAGTACTTC
j_gene: TRBJ2-7
d_gene: NA
len: 15
abundance: few
v_gene: TRBV10-3

CDR3aa: CASSVSLGTGGNNEQFF
CDR3nt: TGTGCCAGCAGCGTCTCTTTAGGGACAGGGGGTAACAATGAGCAGTTCTTC
j_gene: TRBJ2-1
d_gene: TRBD1
len: 17
abundance: NA
v_gene: TRBV7-9

CDR3aa: CASSLTQVYSGNTIYF
CDR3nt: TGTGCCAGCAGTTTAACGCAGGTATACTCTGGAAACACCATATATTTT
j_gene: TRBJ1-3
d_gene: NA
len: 16
abundance: NA
v_gene: TRBV27

CDR3aa: CASSRQAFQETQYF
CDR3nt: TGTGCCAGCAGCAGACAGGCATTCCAAGAGACCCAGTACTTC
j_gene: TRBJ2-5
d_gene: NA
len: 14
abundance: NA
v_gene: TRBV9

CDR3aa: CASSDTPNTEAFF
CDR3nt: TGTGCCAGCAGCGACACCCCGAACACTGAAGCTTTCTTT
j_gene: TRBJ1-1
d_gene: NA
len: 13
abundance: NA
v_gene: TRBV7-9

CDR3aa: CSVRGKTLSYGYTF
CDR3nt: TGCAGCGTTCGCGGCAAGACGTTGTCCTATGGCTACACCTTC
j_gene: TRBJ1-2
d_gene: NA
len: 14
abundance: NA
v_gene: TRBV29-1